These 23 T cell receptor beta chains were sequenced from one sample in a study of control samples from healthy donors and cancer patients. Sequenced by immunoSEQ multiplex PCR; TCRdb stores in-frame clones only, minus some. The sample lists roughly 30,000 clones; roughly 87% were seen once. Sequenced: formalin-fixed, paraffin-embedded tissue. Receptors originate from a female donor with melanoma.

Turning to this clone: The identical CDR3 is also encoded by other nucleotide sequences in the sample. The rearrangement joins TRBV7-8 to TRBJ1-1, with D maybe TRBD1 (6 bases). V was trimmed by 1 base and J by 1 base, leaving 7 bases between them. The CDR3 loop spans 14 amino acids. From germline, CDR1 is SGHVS and CDR2 FQNEAQ. CDR3 amino acids: CASSLGTANTEAFF. DNA for the CDR3: TGTGCCAGCAGCTTAGGGACAGCGAACACTGAAGCTTTCTTT.

The CDR3 DNA follows: TGTGCCAGCTCGGGGTTTCGGTCACCCCTCCACTTT. This sequence encodes CASSGFRSPLHF. The rearrangement links TRBV6-5 to TRBJ1-6, with D hard to call. Germline V gene data show CDR1 as MNHEY and CDR2 as SVGAGI. Between the trimmed V and J ends, which lost 8 bases and 10 bases, there was a span of 12 bases. CDR3 length: 12 amino acids.

This chain joins TRBV7-9 and TRBJ2-1, with D possibly matching TRBD2 (5 bases). Trimming removed 8 bases from V and 0 bases from J, with 11 bases in between. The length of the CDR3 is 14 residues. The germline V gene encodes CDR1 SEHNR and CDR2 FQNEAQ (reference sequence). CDR3 bases: TGTGCCAGCGGGAGACCAGGCTCCTACAATGAGCAGTTCTTC. This encodes CASGRPGSYNEQFF.

J is TRBJ1-1 and V is TRBV3-1 (or the pseudogene TRBV3-2); D is possibly TRBD1 (6 bases). This CDR3 spans 13 amino acids. Germline V lookup: CDR1 LGHDT, CDR2 YNNKEL (reference sequence). The ends were cut back, 0 bases at V and 9 bases at J, with 11 bases in the middle. The CDR3 nucleotides are TGTGCCAGCAGCCAAGAAGGTAGGGGGAAAGCTTTCTTT. Translation: CASSQEGRGKAFF.

The rearrangement uses TRBV5-6 and TRBJ1-1, with TRBD1 identical over 11 bases. The length of the CDR3 is 17 residues. The germline CDR1 and CDR2 sequences are SGHDT and YYEEEE. The V and J ends lost 4 bases and 1 base, in that order; junction bases with no gene match: 9. In DNA form, the CDR3 reads TGTGCCAGCAGCCGATACTCCGGGACAGGGGGGAACACTGAAGCTTTCTTT. Protein product: CASSRYSGTGGNTEAFF.

V and J are TRBV5-1 and TRBJ2-2; tentatively, D is TRBD1 (5 bases). The germline V gene encodes CDR1 SGHRS and CDR2 YFSETQ. The CDR3 is 16 amino acids. Deletions cut 0 bases from V and 7 bases from J, with 16 bases between. In DNA form, the CDR3 reads TGCGCCAGCAGCTTGGATCTAGGGTCCCAGGGCGGGGAGCTGTTTTTT. This translates into CASSLDLGSQGGELFF.

The chain joins TRBV6-5 to TRBJ2-5; 7 bases align to TRBD2. The CDR3 loop spans 15 amino acids. Germline V gene data show CDR1 as MNHEY and CDR2 as SVGAGI. The V segment lost 4 bases and the J segment 4 bases; nucleotides outside the gene matches: 9. The CDR3 DNA reads TGTGCCAGCAGTTCGACTAGCACGAGGGCAGAGACCCAGTACTTC. Translating it yields CASSSTSTRAETQYF.

This chain connects TRBV6-5 to TRBJ1-1; D gene ambiguous. Per germline, CDR1 MNHEY and CDR2 SVGAGI. The CDR3 is made up of 13 amino acids. V lost 7 bases to trimming and J lost 6 bases, with 15 bases between them. The CDR3 bases are TGTGCCAGCACCCAAGCCGAGGGCGCTGAAGCTTTCTTT. Amino acids: CASTQAEGAEAFF.

This chain links TRBV5-6 with TRBJ1-4; a possible D gene is TRBD1 (5 bases). Trimming pared 0 bases from V and 5 bases from J, leaving 17 bases between. Looked up from germline, CDR1 is SGHDT and CDR2 is YYEEEE. The CDR3 has 17 amino acids. The CDR3 protein is CASSLAIQGLYNEKLFF. The CDR3 bases are TGTGCCAGCAGCTTGGCCATTCAGGGACTCTACAATGAAAAACTGTTTTTT.

V gene TRBV6-2 or TRBV6-3 combines with J gene TRBJ2-1, with 10 bases that match TRBD2. The V gene's germline CDR1 is MNHEY and CDR2 SVGEGT. There are 18 residues in the CDR3. The junction had 8 bases not matched to a gene; V was cut back by 3 bases and J by 0 bases. CDR3 residues: CASSYSLLAGRSYNEQFF. CDR3 nucleotide sequence: TGTGCCAGCAGTTATTCCCTACTAGCGGGACGCTCCTACAATGAGCAGTTCTTC.

V and J are TRBV4-1 and TRBJ2-3; D assignment may be TRBD1 or TRBD2 (6 bases each). The CDR3 length is 17 residues. V shed 4 bases and J shed 10 bases, with 27 bases lying between them. CDR1 is MGHRA, CDR2 YSYEKL, per germline. In nucleotides, the CDR3 is TGCGCCAGCAGCCCGACAGGTGCCGGGACTGTTCAAAGTTCGCAGTATTTT. Encoded protein: CASSPTGAGTVQSSQYF.

Only one count was recorded for this clone. The rearrangement joins TRBV6-5 to TRBJ2-7, with D perhaps matching TRBD1 (5 bases). Germline CDR1 is MNHEY and CDR2 is SVGAGI. Trimming removed 11 bases from V and 1 base from J, with 9 bases in between. There are 11 residues in the CDR3. The CDR3 DNA sequence: TGTGCCTCAGGGATTTCCTACGAGCAGTACTTC. As protein: CASGISYEQYF.

Relative to its sample, this clone is large. V and J are TRBV25-1 and TRBJ1-5, with D possibly TRBD1 on 6 matching bases. Germline-derived CDR1 and CDR2 are MGHDK and SYGVNS. There are 14 residues in the CDR3. Trimming stripped 1 base from V and 6 bases from J, with 10 bases between. CDR3 sequence reads: CASSESGAAQPQHF. For the CDR3, the DNA is TGTGCCAGCAGTGAATCGGGGGCGGCTCAGCCCCAGCATTTT.

The rearrangement joins TRBV25-1 to TRBJ2-7; D possibly corresponds to TRBD1 (6 bases). The CDR3 extends over 13 amino acids. V lost 4 bases to trimming and J lost 3 bases, with 10 bases between them. Germline CDR1 reads MGHDK; CDR2 reads SYGVNS. CDR3 sequence: CASSAADSYEQYF. The CDR3 DNA follows: TGTGCCAGCAGTGCCGCGGACAGCTACGAGCAGTACTTC.

The gene calls are TRBV5-1 and TRBJ1-1, with D hard to call. Trimming took off 4 bases at V and 1 base at J, with 8 bases between the two ends. CDR1 SGHRS and CDR2 YFSETQ come from the germline V gene. This CDR3 comprises 13 residues. The CDR3 DNA reads as TGCGCCAGCAGCGCCTGGGGGAACACTGAAGCTTTCTTT. Protein: CASSAWGNTEAFF.

The genes are TRBV5-4 and TRBJ2-6; a weak D match, TRBD1 (5 bases). This CDR3 is 16 amino acids long. The V gene lost 6 bases and the J gene lost 3 bases, with 16 bases spanning the gap. The germline gives CDR1 SGHNT, CDR2 YYREEE (reference sequence). The CDR3 DNA follows: TGTGCCAGCACCCCTGACAGTAAGGGTGGGGCCAACGTCCTGACTTTC. It is translated as CASTPDSKGGANVLTF.

This chain uses TRBV6-2 or TRBV6-3 with TRBJ2-2, with TRBD2 matching 10 bases. CDR3 length: 18 amino acids. Germline CDR1 reads MNHEY; CDR2 reads SVGEGT. With V trimmed by 6 bases and J by 4 bases, 14 bases remained unmatched. This CDR3 reads CASSPVSASGRPTGELFF. CDR3 nucleotides: TGTGCCAGCAGCCCCGTCTCCGCTAGCGGGAGACCCACCGGGGAGCTGTTTTTT.

This chain joins TRBV5-1 and TRBJ1-1; no definite D call. Germline V gene lookup returns CDR1 SGHRS and CDR2 YFSETQ. V shed 0 bases and J shed 1 base, with 4 bases lying between them. This CDR3 is built from 13 residues. CDR3 in amino acids: CASSLAWNTEAFF. The DNA of the CDR3 is TGCGCCAGCAGCTTGGCGTGGAACACTGAAGCTTTCTTT.

The chain is built from TRBV2 and TRBJ1-5; D gene uncertain. CDR3 length: 13 amino acids. From germline, CDR1 is SNHLY and CDR2 FYNNEI. With 1 base removed from V and 5 bases from J, the gap between germline ends came to 6 bases. CDR3 DNA sequence: TGTGCCAGCAGTGAAGGGAGGGATCAGCCCCAGCATTTT. Amino acids: CASSEGRDQPQHF.

This clone was detected once. The chain links TRBV5-4 to TRBJ1-1, with D possibly TRBD1 on 5 matching bases. The CDR3 has 13 amino acids. Germline CDR1 reads SGHNT; CDR2 reads YYREEE (reference sequence). Trimming removed 1 base at V and 5 bases at J, with 9 bases between. CDR3 sequence (DNA): TGTGCCAGCAGCTTGCAGGGAGGGACTGAAGCTTTCTTT. This sequence encodes CASSLQGGTEAFF.

The V call is TRBV4-2, the J call TRBJ1-1; no definite D call. The ends were cut back, 0 bases at V and 0 bases at J, with 8 bases in the middle. CDR1 and CDR2 (germline): LGHNA, YNFKEQ. CDR3 length: 15 residues. CDR3 bases: TGTGCCAGCAGCCAAGAGCTTTTCATGAACACTGAAGCTTTCTTT. Amino acids: CASSQELFMNTEAFF.

The CDR3 DNA is TGCACCAGCAGCCAACGACACCCCCCAGGACCTCGCTACGAGCAGTACTTC. This translates into CTSSQRHPPGPRYEQYF. The chain links TRBV1 to TRBJ2-7. TRBV1 is given as a pseudogene. This CDR3 spans 17 amino acids.

This clone has only one observation. The rearrangement joins TRBV19 to TRBJ1-2; no clear D gene. The CDR3 consists of 11 residues. With 11 bases removed from V and 3 bases from J, the gap between germline ends came to 10 bases. Germline CDR1 is LNHDA and CDR2 is SQIVND (reference sequence). The CDR3 DNA sequence: TGTGCCGCCCGTAATTACTATGGCTACACCTTC. Translating gives CAARNYYGYTF. Full variable domain (outside the CDR3, taken from reference TRBV19 and TRBJ1-2): DGGITQSPKYLFRKEGQNVTLSCEQNLNHDAMYWYRQDPGQGLRLIYYSQIVNDFQKGDIAEGYSVSREKKESFPLTVTSAQKNPTAFYLCAARNYYGYTFGSGTRLTVV.